A few counts support the clone carrying this T cell receptor beta chain. TCRdb reprocessed the 5' RACE reads via MiXCR and lists one record per CDR3 protein. The profile covers a few hundred thousand distinct CDR3 sequences, with 13% to 15% appearing a single time and around 0.98% taken by the ten largest. The CDR3 sequence is 13 residues long. CDR1 and CDR2 (germline): SGHTA, FQGNSA. Trimming removed 7 bases at V and 3 bases at J, with 12 bases between. The sample belongs to a study of identical twins. These data also featured in a second study, about yellow fever vaccine responses in identical twins.

The V gene is TRBV7-2, the J gene TRBJ1-1, with no clear D. Sequencing was performed on CD4+ T cells sorted from blood. The TCR originated in a young woman in good health. The DNA for the CDR3 is TGTGCCAGCACCCAGAGGCAGTACACTGAAGCTTTCTTT. Translation gives CASTQRQYTEAFF.